The TCR beta chain described here comes from a study of CD8 T cells in Susac syndrome. V dropped 4 bases and J dropped 1 base, with 23 bases sitting between them. This CDR3 spans 20 amino acids. The V gene's germline CDR1 is LGHNA and CDR2 YSLEER. RNA was extracted with the RNeasy kit, and a quantity of roughly 0.5 to 1 ug was reverse transcribed using random hexamers. In TCRdb, the immunoSEQ multiplex PCR reads were re-called with MiXCR into one record per CDR3 protein. This table has fewer than 350,000 distinct CDR3 sequences, 70% to 90% appearing once. The chain is built from TRBV4-3 and TRBJ2-6; D is possibly TRBD1 or TRBD2 (5 bases each). This receptor was obtained from a human donor with multiple sclerosis. The material sequenced was CD8+ T cells from PBMCs. CDR3 sequence (DNA): TGCGCCAGCAGCCTGCACCGGAGGACATTCGAACCATCTGGGGCCAACGTCCTGACTTTC. As protein: CASSLHRRTFEPSGANVLTF.